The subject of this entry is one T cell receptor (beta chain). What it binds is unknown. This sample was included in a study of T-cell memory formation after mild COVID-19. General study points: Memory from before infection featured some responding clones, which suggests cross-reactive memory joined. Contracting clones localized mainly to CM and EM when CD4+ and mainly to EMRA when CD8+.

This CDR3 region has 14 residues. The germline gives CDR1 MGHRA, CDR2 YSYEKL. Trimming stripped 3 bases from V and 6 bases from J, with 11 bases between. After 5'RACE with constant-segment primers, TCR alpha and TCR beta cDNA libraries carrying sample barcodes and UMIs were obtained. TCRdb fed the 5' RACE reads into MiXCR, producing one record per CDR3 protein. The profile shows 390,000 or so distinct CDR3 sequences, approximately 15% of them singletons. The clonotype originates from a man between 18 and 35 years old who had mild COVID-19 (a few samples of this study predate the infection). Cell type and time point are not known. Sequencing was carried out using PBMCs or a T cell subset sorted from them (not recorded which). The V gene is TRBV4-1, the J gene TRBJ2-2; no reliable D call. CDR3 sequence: CASSQAFGSGELFF. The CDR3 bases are TGCGCCAGCAGCCAGGCCTTTGGGTCCGGGGAGCTGTTTTTT.